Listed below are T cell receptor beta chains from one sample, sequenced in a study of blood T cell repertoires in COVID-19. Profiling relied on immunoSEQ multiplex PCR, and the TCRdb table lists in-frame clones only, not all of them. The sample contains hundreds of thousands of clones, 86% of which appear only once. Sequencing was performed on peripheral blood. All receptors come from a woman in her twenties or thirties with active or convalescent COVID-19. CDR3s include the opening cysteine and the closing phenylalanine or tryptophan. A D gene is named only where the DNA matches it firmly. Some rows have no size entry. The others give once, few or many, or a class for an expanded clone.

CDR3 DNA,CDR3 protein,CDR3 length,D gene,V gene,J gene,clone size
TGTGCCAGCAGCCTAGTACCAGGGCACAACAGACCAGCTTTCTTT,CASSLVPGHNRPAFF,15,NA,TRBV7-9,TRBJ1-1,NA
TGCGCCAGCAGCCAAGACGACAGGGCCTACTATGGCTACACCTTC,CASSQDDRAYYGYTF,15,TRBD1,TRBV4-1,TRBJ1-2,NA
TGTGCCAGTAGTTTCCGGGCCAGGGGGATGATGAACACTGAAGCTTTCTTT,CASSFRARGMMNTEAFF,17,TRBD1,TRBV19,TRBJ1-1,NA
TGTGCCAGCAGTCCGTCCCCGGGATCAATCCCCAATCAGCCCCAGCATTTT,CASSPSPGSIPNQPQHF,17,NA,TRBV27,TRBJ1-5,NA
TGTGCCATCAGTTGGGACAGGGAGACTGAAGCTTTCTTT,CAISWDRETEAFF,13,TRBD1,TRBV10-3,TRBJ1-1,NA
TGTGCCAGCAGCTTACTTCGGGGGGAGGGTCAGCCCCAGCATTTT,CASSLLRGEGQPQHF,15,NA,TRBV5-6,TRBJ1-5,NA
TGTGCCAGCAGTTACTCCTCACATCCAGGGGGCCCAGGGGCCAAAAACATTCAGTACTTC,CASSYSSHPGGPGAKNIQYF,20,TRBD1,TRBV6-2/TRBV6-3,TRBJ2-4,NA
TGTGCCAGCAGCCTCGGGACAGGGCCTAACTATGGCTACACCTTC,CASSLGTGPNYGYTF,15,TRBD1,TRBV11-2,TRBJ1-2,NA
TGTGCCAGCAGTCCCACTAGCGGGGTAACCGGGGAGCTGTTTTTT,CASSPTSGVTGELFF,15,TRBD2,TRBV6-5,TRBJ2-2,NA
TGTGCCAGCAGTGTCGTTGGGACTAGCGGCTCCTACGAGCAGTACTTC,CASSVVGTSGSYEQYF,16,TRBD2,TRBV2,TRBJ2-7,NA
TGTGCCAGCAGCTTCGGGGGTCCGGCTAACGAGCAGTACTTC,CASSFGGPANEQYF,14,NA,TRBV7-2,TRBJ2-7,NA
TGTGCCAGTAGTATAGTGCGCGGGGGCCCTACCTACGAGCAGTACTTC,CASSIVRGGPTYEQYF,16,NA,TRBV19,TRBJ2-7,NA
TGCGCCAGCAGCCAAGAACGACGGACCGGGACAGGGGGCTACAATGAGCAGTTCTTC,CASSQERRTGTGGYNEQFF,19,TRBD1,TRBV4-1,TRBJ2-1,NA
TGCGCCAGCAGCCAAGGGGTGGCGGGGGGGTTTAATGAGCAGTTCTTC,CASSQGVAGGFNEQFF,16,TRBD2,TRBV4-1,TRBJ2-1,NA
TGTGCTTCAGACAGAAGTGGCAATCAGCCCCAGCATTTT,CASDRSGNQPQHF,13,NA,TRBV12-3/TRBV12-4,TRBJ1-5,NA
TGCGCCAGCAGTGAGTCGTTGGGACAGGGGGATCCCGCCTACGAGCAGTACTTC,CASSESLGQGDPAYEQYF,18,TRBD1,TRBV10-1,TRBJ2-7,NA
TGCAGCGCTAATCCCTGGGCAGGGAAAGCTTTCTTT,CSANPWAGKAFF,12,NA,TRBV29-1,TRBJ1-1,NA
TGTGCCAGCAGCTACATGGGCAGGCCTAGCAATCAGCCCCAGCATTTT,CASSYMGRPSNQPQHF,16,NA,TRBV7-2,TRBJ1-5,once
TGTGCCATCAGCGTCCGGTCAGAGGGATACAATGAGCAGTTCTTC,CAISVRSEGYNEQFF,15,NA,TRBV10-3,TRBJ2-1,NA
TGTGCCAGCAGCTTAACGTCTTCGCAGTGGACCGGGGAGCTGTTTTTT,CASSLTSSQWTGELFF,16,NA,TRBV7-9,TRBJ2-2,NA
TGTGCCAGCAGCCAAGAGTGGAGGGTCCCCCCGAAGGAGCAGTTCTTC,CASSQEWRVPPKEQFF,16,NA,TRBV14,TRBJ2-1,NA
TGCGCCAGCAGCTACGGGAGGGGAAATGAAAAACTGTTTTTT,CASSYGRGNEKLFF,14,NA,TRBV5-1,TRBJ1-4,NA
TGTGCCAGCAGTTTATCGGCCGGGACAGGGGGCAATGCTTTCTTT,CASSLSAGTGGNAFF,15,TRBD1,TRBV27,TRBJ1-1,NA
TGTGCCAGCAGCTTGCTGGGGACAGGGGGCTACGAGCAGTACTTC,CASSLLGTGGYEQYF,15,TRBD1,TRBV5-4,TRBJ2-7,NA
TGTGCCAGCTCACCATTCGGACTAGCGGGAACCTACAATGAGCAGTTCTTC,CASSPFGLAGTYNEQFF,17,TRBD2,TRBV18,TRBJ2-1,few
TGTGCCAGCAGCAGGACTAGCTACCGCAATGAGCAGTTCTTC,CASSRTSYRNEQFF,14,TRBD2,TRBV5-8,TRBJ2-1,NA
TGTGCCATCAGGGACAACAGAGGCTACACCTTC,CAIRDNRGYTF,11,NA,TRBV10-3,TRBJ1-2,NA
TGTGCCAGCAGTTCGAACAGGGTTGGCTACACCTTC,CASSSNRVGYTF,12,NA,TRBV12-3/TRBV12-4,TRBJ1-2,NA
TGTGCCAGCAGCTTCGGTCTGGAAAACATTCAGTACTTC,CASSFGLENIQYF,13,NA,TRBV5-6,TRBJ2-4,NA
TGTGCCAGTAGTATTAGCGGGGGACAAGAGACCCAGTACTTC,CASSISGGQETQYF,14,TRBD2,TRBV19,TRBJ2-5,NA
TGTGCCAGCAGCTTAATCAGGGCTGGGGCCAACGTCCTGACTTTC,CASSLIRAGANVLTF,15,NA,TRBV7-2,TRBJ2-6,NA
TGTGCCAGCAGCTACGGGAACTACAATGAGCAGTTCTTC,CASSYGNYNEQFF,13,NA,TRBV7-2,TRBJ2-1,NA
TGTGCCAGCAGTTACTCGACTAGCGGGGACACAGATACGCAGTATTTT,CASSYSTSGDTDTQYF,16,TRBD2,TRBV6-5,TRBJ2-3,NA
TGTGCCTGGAGCCGGGACAGATTAAAACACTCTGGAAACACCATATATTTT,CAWSRDRLKHSGNTIYF,17,TRBD1,TRBV30,TRBJ1-3,NA
TGTGCCAGCAGTTACTCTGGGGCTTCTGGAAACACCATATATTTT,CASSYSGASGNTIYF,15,NA,TRBV6-5,TRBJ1-3,NA
TGTGCCAGTCACAAGGACAGGGTTGTAAGCAATCAGCCCCAGCATTTT,CASHKDRVVSNQPQHF,16,TRBD1,TRBV19,TRBJ1-5,NA
TGCAGTGCTAGTGGGGGGGAAGCTAATGAAAAACTGTTTTTT,CSASGGEANEKLFF,14,NA,TRBV20-1,TRBJ1-4,NA
TGTGCCAGCAGCTACAGGGTTGCTAATGAAAAACTGTTTTTT,CASSYRVANEKLFF,14,NA,TRBV3-1/TRBV3-2,TRBJ1-4,NA
TGTGCCAGCAATGGAGGGGTAGGCTTTAACTATGGCTACACCTTC,CASNGGVGFNYGYTF,15,NA,TRBV2,TRBJ1-2,NA
TGCGCCAGCAGCCAAACGGACAGGGGCCTCGAGCAGTACTTC,CASSQTDRGLEQYF,14,TRBD1,TRBV4-1,TRBJ2-7,NA
TGTGCCAGCTCACCGGCGGGACCCTACGAGCAGTACTTC,CASSPAGPYEQYF,13,NA,TRBV18,TRBJ2-7,NA